This T cell receptor (beta chain) was sequenced in a study of T cell responses to AZD1222 COVID-19 vaccine. With regard to this clone: Its specificity is not known.

The assay was immunoSEQ multiplex PCR, and TCRdb's table has in-frame clones only and misses some. The sample records 33,000 or so clones, more than 75% being singletons. Study findings and constraints: There were mostly white British donors and more females than males, and clonal diversity was possibly underestimated.

This CDR3 is built from 12 residues. Between the trimmed V and J ends, which lost 5 bases and 9 bases, there was a span of 13 bases. Germline CDR1 is SEHNR and CDR2 is FQNEAQ (reference sequence). The chain carries TRBV7-9 and TRBJ1-1, with a possible D match to TRBD1 (5 bases). The clonotype was recovered from an adult who received the AZD1222 COVID-19 vaccine. This sample comprised peripheral blood, obtained 28 days after the second AZD1222 dose. CDR3 bases: TGTGCCAGCAGCCTTGGGCAGGGACAAGCTTTCTTT. Protein sequence: CASSLGQGQAFF.